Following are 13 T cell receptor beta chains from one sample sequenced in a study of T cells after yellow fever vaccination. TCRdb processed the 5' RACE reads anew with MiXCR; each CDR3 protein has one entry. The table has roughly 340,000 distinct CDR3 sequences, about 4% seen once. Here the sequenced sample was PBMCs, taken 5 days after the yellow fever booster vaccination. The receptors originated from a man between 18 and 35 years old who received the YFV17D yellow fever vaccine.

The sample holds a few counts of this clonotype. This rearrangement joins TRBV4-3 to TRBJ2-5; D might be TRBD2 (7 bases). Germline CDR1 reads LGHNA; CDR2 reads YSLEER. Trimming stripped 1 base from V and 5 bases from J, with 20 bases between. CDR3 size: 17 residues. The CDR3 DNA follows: TGCGCCAGCAGCCAAGCCCCGAGGGGGGGGGGGTTCGAGACCCAGTACTTC. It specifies CASSQAPRGGGFETQYF.

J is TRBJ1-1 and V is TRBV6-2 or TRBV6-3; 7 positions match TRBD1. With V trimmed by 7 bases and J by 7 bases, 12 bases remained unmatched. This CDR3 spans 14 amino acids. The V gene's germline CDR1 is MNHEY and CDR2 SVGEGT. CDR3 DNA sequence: TGTGCCAGCACTACTTGGAAGGGGGCTTTTGAAGCTTTCTTT. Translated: CASTTWKGAFEAFF.

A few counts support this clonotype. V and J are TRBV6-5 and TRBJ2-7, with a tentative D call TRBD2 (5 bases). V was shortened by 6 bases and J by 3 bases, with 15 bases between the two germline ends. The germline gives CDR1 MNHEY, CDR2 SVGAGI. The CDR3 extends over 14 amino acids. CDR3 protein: CASRKDGNYYEQYF. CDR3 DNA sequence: TGTGCCAGCAGGAAGGACGGGAATTACTACGAGCAGTACTTC.

The CDR3 loop is CASSERTGEIAQFF. As DNA, the CDR3 is TGTGCCAGCAGTGAAAGGACAGGGGAAATTGCGCAGTTCTTC. The rearrangement uses TRBV6-1 and TRBJ2-1, with 9 bases fitting TRBD1. This CDR3 has 14 amino acids. Germline V gene lookup returns CDR1 MNHNS and CDR2 SASEGT. V lost 2 bases, J lost 12 bases, and 8 bases stayed unmatched.

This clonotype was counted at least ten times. In nucleotides, the CDR3 is TGTGCCATCAGTGAGTATCCCTCCTATGGCTACACCTTC. This codes for CAISEYPSYGYTF. The chain is built from TRBV10-3 and TRBJ1-2; no clear D. This CDR3 has 13 residues. CDR1 is ENHRY and CDR2 is SYGVKD in the germline V gene. The V end was cut by 1 base, the J end by 4 bases, with 7 bases between.

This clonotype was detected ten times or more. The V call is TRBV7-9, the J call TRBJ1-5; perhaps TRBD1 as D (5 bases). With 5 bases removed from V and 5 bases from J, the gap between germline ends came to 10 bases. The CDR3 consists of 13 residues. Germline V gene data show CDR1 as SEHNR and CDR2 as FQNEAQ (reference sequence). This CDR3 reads CASSRVGDQPQHF. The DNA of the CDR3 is TGTGCCAGCAGCCGTGTGGGGGATCAGCCCCAGCATTTT.

CDR3 sequence reads: CASSPASAGGEYEQYV. DNA of the CDR3: TGTGCCAGCAGCCCAGCTTCGGCAGGGGGCGAATACGAGCAGTACGTC. J is TRBJ2-7 and V is TRBV28; 8 bases map to TRBD1. The ends lost 6 bases at V and 4 bases at J; junction bases unmatched: 14. CDR1 MDHEN and CDR2 SYDVKM come from the germline V gene. The CDR3 has 16 amino acids.

CDR3 sequence reads: CASSQDWQGQQYV. The CDR3 bases are TGTGCCAGCAGCCAAGATTGGCAGGGTCAACAGTACGTC. The chain joins TRBV14 to TRBJ2-7; a possible D gene is TRBD1 (5 bases). Germline V gene lookup returns CDR1 SGHDN and CDR2 FVKESK. The CDR3 has 13 amino acids. Trimming cost V 0 bases and J 10 bases, with 13 bases left between them.

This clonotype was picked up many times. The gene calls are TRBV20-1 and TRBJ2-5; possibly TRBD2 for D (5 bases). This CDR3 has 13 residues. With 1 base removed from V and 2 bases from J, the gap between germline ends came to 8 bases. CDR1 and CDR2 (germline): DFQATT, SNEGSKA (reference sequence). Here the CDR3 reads CSARVRAQETQYF. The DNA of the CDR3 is TGCAGTGCTAGAGTGCGGGCACAAGAGACCCAGTACTTC.

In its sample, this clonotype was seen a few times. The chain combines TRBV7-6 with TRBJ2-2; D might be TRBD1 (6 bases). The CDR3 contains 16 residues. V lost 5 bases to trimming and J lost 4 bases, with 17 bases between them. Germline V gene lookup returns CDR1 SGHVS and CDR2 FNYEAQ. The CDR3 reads CASSETGTYGTGELFF. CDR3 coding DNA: TGTGCCAGCAGCGAAACAGGGACGTATGGCACCGGGGAGCTGTTTTTT.

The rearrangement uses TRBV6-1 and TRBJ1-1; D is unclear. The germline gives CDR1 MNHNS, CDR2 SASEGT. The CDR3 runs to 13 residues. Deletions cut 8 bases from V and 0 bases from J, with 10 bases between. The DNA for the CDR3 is TGTGCCAGCTCCTCTAGATTGAACACTGAAGCTTTCTTT. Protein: CASSSRLNTEAFF.

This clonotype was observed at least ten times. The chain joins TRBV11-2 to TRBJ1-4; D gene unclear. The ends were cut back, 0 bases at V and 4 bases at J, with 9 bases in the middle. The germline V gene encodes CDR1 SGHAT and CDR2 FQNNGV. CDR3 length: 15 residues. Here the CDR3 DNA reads TGTGCCAGCAGCTTAGACCCGGTGTATAATGAAAAACTGTTTTTT. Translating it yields CASSLDPVYNEKLFF.

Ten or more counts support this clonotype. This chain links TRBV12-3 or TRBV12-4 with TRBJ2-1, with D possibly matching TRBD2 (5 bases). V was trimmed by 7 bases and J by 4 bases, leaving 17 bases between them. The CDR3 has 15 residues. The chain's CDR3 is CASKRSAGRYNEQFF. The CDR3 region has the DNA TGTGCCAGCAAGCGGAGTGCGGGCCGGTACAATGAGCAGTTCTTC.